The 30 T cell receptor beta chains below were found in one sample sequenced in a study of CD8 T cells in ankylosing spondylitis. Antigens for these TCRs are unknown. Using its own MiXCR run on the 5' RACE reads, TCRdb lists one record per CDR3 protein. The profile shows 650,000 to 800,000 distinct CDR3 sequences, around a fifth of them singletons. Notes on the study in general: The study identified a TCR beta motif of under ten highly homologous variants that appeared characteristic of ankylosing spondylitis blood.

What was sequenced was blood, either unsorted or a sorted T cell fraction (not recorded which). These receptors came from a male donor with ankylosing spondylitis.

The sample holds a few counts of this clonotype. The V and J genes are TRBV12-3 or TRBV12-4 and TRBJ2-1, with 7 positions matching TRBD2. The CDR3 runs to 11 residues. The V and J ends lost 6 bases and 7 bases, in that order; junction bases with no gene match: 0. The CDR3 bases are TGTGCCAGCAGACTAGCGAATGAGCAGTTCTTC. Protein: CASRLANEQFF.

For the CDR3, the DNA is TGTGCCATCAGCCCTAGCGGGCGGACAGATACGCAGTATTTT. Amino acids: CAISPSGRTDTQYF. The chain links TRBV10-3 to TRBJ2-3, with 8 bases lining up with TRBD2. V shed 6 bases, J shed 3 bases, and the junction held 5 bases outside the gene matches. CDR3 length equals 14 residues. Germline CDR1 reads ENHRY; CDR2 reads SYGVKD.

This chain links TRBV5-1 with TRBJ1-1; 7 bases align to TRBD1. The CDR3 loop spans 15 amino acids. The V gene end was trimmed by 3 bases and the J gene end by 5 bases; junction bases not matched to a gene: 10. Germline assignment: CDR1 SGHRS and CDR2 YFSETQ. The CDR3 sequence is CASSWTTGDRTEAFF. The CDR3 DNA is TGCGCCAGCAGCTGGACCACAGGGGACCGTACTGAAGCTTTCTTT. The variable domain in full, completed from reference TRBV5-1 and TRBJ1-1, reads KAGVTQTPRYLIKTRGQQVTLSCSPISGHRSVSWYQQTPGQGLQFLFEYFSETQRNKGNFPGRFSGRQFSNSRSEMNVSTLELGDSALYLCASSWTTGDRTEAFFGQGTRLTVV.

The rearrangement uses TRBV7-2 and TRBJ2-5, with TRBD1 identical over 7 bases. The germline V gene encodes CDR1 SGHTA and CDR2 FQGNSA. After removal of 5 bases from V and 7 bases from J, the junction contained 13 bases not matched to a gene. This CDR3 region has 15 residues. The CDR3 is CASSGRDSKGGTQYF. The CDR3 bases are TGTGCCAGCAGCGGCCGGGACAGTAAGGGCGGGACCCAGTACTTC.

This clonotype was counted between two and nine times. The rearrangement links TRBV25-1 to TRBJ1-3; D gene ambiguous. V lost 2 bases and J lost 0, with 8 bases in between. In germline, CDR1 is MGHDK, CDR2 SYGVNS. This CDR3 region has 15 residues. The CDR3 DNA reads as TGTGCCAGCAGTGAAGGTGCAACCTCTGGAAACACCATATATTTT. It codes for CASSEGATSGNTIYF.

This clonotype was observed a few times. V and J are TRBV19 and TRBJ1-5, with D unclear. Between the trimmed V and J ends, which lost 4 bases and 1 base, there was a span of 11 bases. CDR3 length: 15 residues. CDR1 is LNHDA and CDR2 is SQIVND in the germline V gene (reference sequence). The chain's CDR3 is CASSKGSASNQPQHF. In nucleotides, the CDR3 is TGTGCCAGTAGTAAAGGGTCAGCGAGCAATCAGCCCCAGCATTTT.

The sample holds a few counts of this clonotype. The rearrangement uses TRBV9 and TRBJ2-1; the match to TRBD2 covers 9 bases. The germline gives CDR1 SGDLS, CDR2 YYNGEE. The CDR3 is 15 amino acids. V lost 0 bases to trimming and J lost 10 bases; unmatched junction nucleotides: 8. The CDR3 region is CASSVESGRPWEQFF. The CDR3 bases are TGTGCCAGCAGCGTAGAAAGCGGGAGGCCCTGGGAGCAGTTCTTC.

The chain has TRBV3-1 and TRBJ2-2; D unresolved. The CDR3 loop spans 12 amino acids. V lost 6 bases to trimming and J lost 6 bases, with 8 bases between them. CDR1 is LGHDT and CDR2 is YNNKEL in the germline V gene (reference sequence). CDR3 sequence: CASRVGSGELFF. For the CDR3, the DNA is TGTGCCAGCAGGGTAGGCTCCGGGGAGCTGTTTTTT.

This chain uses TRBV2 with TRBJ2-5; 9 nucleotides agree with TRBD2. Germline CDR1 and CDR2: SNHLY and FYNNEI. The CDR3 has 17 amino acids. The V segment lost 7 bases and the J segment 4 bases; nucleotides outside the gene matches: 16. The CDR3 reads CASTPVVAGVNGETQYF. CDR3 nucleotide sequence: TGTGCCAGCACCCCTGTAGTAGCGGGGGTAAATGGAGAGACCCAGTACTTC.

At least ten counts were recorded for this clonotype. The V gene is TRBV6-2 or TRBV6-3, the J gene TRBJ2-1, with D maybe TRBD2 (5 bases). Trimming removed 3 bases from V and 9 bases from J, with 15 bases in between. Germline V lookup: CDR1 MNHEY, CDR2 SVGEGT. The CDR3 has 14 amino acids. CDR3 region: CASSYAIPGGEQFF. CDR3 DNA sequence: TGTGCCAGCAGTTATGCCATCCCAGGAGGTGAGCAGTTCTTC.

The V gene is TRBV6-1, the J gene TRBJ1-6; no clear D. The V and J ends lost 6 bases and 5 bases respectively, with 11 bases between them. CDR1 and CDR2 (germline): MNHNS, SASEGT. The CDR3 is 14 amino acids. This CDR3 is CASRGEQHNSPLHF. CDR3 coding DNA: TGTGCCAGCAGAGGAGAGCAGCATAATTCACCCCTCCACTTT.

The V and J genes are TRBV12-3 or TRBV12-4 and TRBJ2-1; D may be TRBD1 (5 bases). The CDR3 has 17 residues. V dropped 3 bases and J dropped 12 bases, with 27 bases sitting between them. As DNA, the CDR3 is TGTGCCAGCAGTTTGGAAGAAGGGTGGGGCGCCGGCCCCGGGCAGTTCTTC. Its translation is CASSLEEGWGAGPGQFF.

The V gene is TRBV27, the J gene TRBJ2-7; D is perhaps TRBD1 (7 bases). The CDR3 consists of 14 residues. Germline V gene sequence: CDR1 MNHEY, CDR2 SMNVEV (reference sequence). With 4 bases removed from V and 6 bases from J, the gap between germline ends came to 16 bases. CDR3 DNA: TGTGCCAGCAGTTCCAGGGGGGTCCGTGGCGAGCAGTACTTC. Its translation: CASSSRGVRGEQYF.

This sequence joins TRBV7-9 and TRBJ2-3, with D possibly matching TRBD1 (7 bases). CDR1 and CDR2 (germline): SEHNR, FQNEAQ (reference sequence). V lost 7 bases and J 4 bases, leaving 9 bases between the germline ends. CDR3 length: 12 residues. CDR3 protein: CASTRGADTQYF. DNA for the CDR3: TGTGCCAGCACCAGGGGGGCAGATACGCAGTATTTT.

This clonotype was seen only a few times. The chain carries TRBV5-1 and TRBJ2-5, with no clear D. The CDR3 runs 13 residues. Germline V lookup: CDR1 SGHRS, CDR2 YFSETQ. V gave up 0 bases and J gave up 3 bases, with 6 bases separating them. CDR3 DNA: TGCGCCAGCAGCTTGGGACGGAAAGAGACCCAGTACTTC. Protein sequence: CASSLGRKETQYF.

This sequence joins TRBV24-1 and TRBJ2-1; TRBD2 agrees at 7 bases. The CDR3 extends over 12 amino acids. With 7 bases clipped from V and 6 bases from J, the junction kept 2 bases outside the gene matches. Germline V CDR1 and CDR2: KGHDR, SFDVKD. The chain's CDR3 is CATSLAGNEQFF. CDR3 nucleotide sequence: TGTGCCACCAGCTTAGCGGGCAATGAGCAGTTCTTC.

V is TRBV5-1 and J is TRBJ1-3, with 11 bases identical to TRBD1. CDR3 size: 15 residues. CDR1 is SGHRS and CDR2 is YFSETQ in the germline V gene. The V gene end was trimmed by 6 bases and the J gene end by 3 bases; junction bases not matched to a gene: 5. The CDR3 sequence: CASTWTGGFGNTIYF. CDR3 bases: TGCGCCAGCACCTGGACAGGGGGCTTTGGAAACACCATATATTTT.

This CDR3 is CASSQGLGLIYEQYF. The CDR3 DNA reads as TGCGCCAGCAGCCAAGGACTGGGACTAATATACGAGCAGTACTTC. The rearrangement joins TRBV4-3 to TRBJ2-7, with 7 bases matching TRBD2. Germline V gives CDR1 LGHNA, CDR2 YSLEER. There are 15 residues in the CDR3. The ends lost 1 base at V and 4 bases at J; junction bases unmatched: 7.

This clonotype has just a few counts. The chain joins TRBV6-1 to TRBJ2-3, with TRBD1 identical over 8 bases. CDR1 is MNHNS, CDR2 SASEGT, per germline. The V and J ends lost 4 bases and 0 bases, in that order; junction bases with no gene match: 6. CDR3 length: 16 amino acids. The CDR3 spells CASSVRTGFSTDTQYF. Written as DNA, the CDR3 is TGTGCCAGCAGTGTTCGGACAGGGTTCAGCACAGATACGCAGTATTTT.

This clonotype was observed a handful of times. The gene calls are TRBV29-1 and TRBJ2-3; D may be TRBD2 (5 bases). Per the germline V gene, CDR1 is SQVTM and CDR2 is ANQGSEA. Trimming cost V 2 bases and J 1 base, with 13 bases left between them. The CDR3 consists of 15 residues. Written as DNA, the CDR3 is TGCAGCGTTGAAAAGCGGTGGGCCCGCACAGATACGCAGTATTTT. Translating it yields CSVEKRWARTDTQYF.

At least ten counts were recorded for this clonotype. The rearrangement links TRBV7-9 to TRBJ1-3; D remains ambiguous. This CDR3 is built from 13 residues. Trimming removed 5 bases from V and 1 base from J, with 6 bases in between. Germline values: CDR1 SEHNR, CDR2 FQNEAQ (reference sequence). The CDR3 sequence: CASSQGSGNTIYF. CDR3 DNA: TGTGCCAGCAGCCAAGGTTCTGGAAACACCATATATTTT.

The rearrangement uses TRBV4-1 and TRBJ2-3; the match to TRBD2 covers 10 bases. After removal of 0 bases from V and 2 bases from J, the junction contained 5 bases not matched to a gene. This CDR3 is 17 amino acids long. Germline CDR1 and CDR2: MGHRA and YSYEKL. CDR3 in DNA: TGCGCCAGCAGCCAAGAAGTAGCGGGGGGATTCACAGATACGCAGTATTTT. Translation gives CASSQEVAGGFTDTQYF.

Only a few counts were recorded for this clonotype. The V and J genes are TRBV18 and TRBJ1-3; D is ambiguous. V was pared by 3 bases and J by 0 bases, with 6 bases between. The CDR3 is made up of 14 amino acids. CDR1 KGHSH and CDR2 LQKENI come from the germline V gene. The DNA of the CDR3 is TGTGCCAGCTCACCCAATACCTCTGGAAACACCATATATTTT. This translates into CASSPNTSGNTIYF.

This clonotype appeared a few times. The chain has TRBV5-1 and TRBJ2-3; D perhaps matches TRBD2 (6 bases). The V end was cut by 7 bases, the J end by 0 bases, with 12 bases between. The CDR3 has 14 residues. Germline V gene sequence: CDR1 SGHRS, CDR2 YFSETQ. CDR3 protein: CASRLRESTDTQYF. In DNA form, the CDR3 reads TGCGCCAGCCGTCTCCGGGAGAGCACAGATACGCAGTATTTT.

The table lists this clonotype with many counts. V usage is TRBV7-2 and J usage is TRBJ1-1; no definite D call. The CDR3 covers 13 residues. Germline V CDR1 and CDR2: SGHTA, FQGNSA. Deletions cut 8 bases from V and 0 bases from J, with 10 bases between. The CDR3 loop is CASGWKVNTEAFF. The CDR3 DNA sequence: TGTGCCAGCGGGTGGAAGGTGAACACTGAAGCTTTCTTT.

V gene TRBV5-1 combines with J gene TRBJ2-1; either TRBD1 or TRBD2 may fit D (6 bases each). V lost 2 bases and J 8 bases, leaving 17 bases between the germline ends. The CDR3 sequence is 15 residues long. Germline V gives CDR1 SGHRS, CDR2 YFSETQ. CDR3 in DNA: TGCGCCAGCAGCTTTAGGGGGGCCGGAGGGGATGAGCAGTTCTTC. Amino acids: CASSFRGAGGDEQFF.

CDR3 amino acids: CASSFGTGGITDTQYF. The CDR3 bases are TGTGCCAGCAGTTTTGGGACAGGGGGCATCACAGATACGCAGTATTTT. The chain is built from TRBV12-3 or TRBV12-4 and TRBJ2-3; 12 bases match TRBD1. The V segment lost 3 bases and the J segment 2 bases; nucleotides outside the gene matches: 3. This CDR3 is 16 amino acids long.

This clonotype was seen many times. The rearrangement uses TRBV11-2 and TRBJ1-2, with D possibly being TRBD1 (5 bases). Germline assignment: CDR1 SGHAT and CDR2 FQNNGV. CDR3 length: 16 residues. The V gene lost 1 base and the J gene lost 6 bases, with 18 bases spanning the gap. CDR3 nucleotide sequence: TGTGCCAGCAGCTTAGTCTCAGGCGGGGGAATAAATGGCTACACCTTC. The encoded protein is CASSLVSGGGINGYTF.

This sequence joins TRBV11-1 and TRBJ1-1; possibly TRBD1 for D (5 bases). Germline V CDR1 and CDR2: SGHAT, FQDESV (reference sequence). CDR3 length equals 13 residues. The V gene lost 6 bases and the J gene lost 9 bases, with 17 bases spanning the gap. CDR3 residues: CASSPPQGPKAFF. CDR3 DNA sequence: TGTGCCAGCAGTCCCCCCCAGGGACCAAAAGCTTTCTTT.

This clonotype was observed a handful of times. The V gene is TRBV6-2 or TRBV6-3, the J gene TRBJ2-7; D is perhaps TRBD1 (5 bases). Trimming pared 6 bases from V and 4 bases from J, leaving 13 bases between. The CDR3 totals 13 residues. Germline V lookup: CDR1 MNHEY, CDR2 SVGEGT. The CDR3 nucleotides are TGTGCCAGCAGCCAACGCAGGGTTTACGAGCAGTACTTC. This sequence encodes CASSQRRVYEQYF.